Each of the 21 T cell receptor beta chains below was sequenced from the same sample in a study of OX40 agonist ivuxolimab in advanced cancers. The library was produced with the immunoSEQ multiplex PCR assay. As stored in TCRdb, this immuneACCESS dataset retains in-frame rearrangements with V and J assigned. A fraction of the clones does not appear; measured against another copy, unresolved V genes explain less than half of the discrepancy, and the remainder lacks a known reason. This sample holds roughly 62,000 clones; more than 85% were observed only once. Roughly 0.6% of the sample lies in the top ten. The sequencing used CD4+ or CD8+ T cells sorted from blood, collected in a trial of the OX40 agonist ivuxolimab. The receptors stem from an adult with an advanced solid tumor such as melanoma, head and neck, liver or kidney cancer.

This clone was recorded only once. The gene calls are TRBV19 and TRBJ1-2; TRBD1 agrees at 7 bases. V gave up 6 bases and J gave up 1 base; unmatched junction bases: 8. The CDR3 has 15 residues. Germline V gene sequence: CDR1 LNHDA, CDR2 SQIVND (reference sequence). CDR3 sequence: CASRETGRINYGYTF. In nucleotides, the CDR3 is TGTGCCAGTAGAGAGACAGGGCGGATTAACTATGGCTACACCTTC.

The CDR3 here is CASSDSGGSIQYF. DNA for the CDR3: TGTGCCAGCAGTGACTCCGGGGGGAGCATTCAGTACTTC. J is TRBJ2-4 and V is TRBV6-4; TRBD2 matches at 7 bases. With 0 bases clipped from V and 9 bases from J, the junction kept 2 bases outside the gene matches. CDR1 is MRHNA and CDR2 is SNTAGT in the germline V gene. This CDR3 is built from 13 residues.

This rearrangement joins TRBV4-1 to TRBJ1-4; 8 positions match TRBD1. This CDR3 is 14 amino acids long. CDR1 is MGHRA and CDR2 is YSYEKL in the germline V gene. V was pared by 5 bases and J by 5 bases, with 4 bases of the junction left unmatched. This CDR3 reads CASSWTGLNEKLFF. DNA for the CDR3: TGCGCCAGCAGCTGGACAGGGTTAAATGAAAAACTGTTTTTT.

V and J are TRBV6-1 and TRBJ2-2; TRBD1 aligns across 8 bases. CDR1 is MNHNS, CDR2 SASEGT, per germline. The V and J ends lost 6 bases and 4 bases, in that order; junction bases with no gene match: 1. This CDR3 region has 13 residues. CDR3 residues: CASRDRGTGELFF. CDR3 nucleotide sequence: TGTGCCAGCAGAGACAGGGGCACCGGGGAGCTGTTTTTT.

V is TRBV28 and J is TRBJ2-3, with 9 bases identical to TRBD2. Unmatched junction bases numbered 2, after V lost 0 bases and J lost 1 base. Germline-derived CDR1 and CDR2 are MDHEN and SYDVKM. The CDR3 sequence is 16 residues long. CDR3 coding DNA: TGTGCCAGCAGTTTATGGGCTAGCGGGGGCACAGATACGCAGTATTTT. This gives the protein CASSLWASGGTDTQYF.

V usage is TRBV5-1 and J usage is TRBJ2-3; 14 bases map to TRBD2. The CDR3 loop spans 16 amino acids. The germline gives CDR1 SGHRS, CDR2 YFSETQ. With V trimmed by 4 bases and J by 6 bases, 7 bases remained unmatched. The CDR3 nucleotides read TGCGCCAGCAGCGCGGGACTAGCGGGGGTAGGGGATACGCAGTATTTT. This codes for CASSAGLAGVGDTQYF.

The chain carries TRBV30 and TRBJ2-1, with D perhaps matching TRBD1 or TRBD2 (5 bases each). Germline V gene lookup returns CDR1 GTSNPN and CDR2 SVGIG (reference sequence). This CDR3 is built from 13 residues. The V gene lost 5 bases and the J gene lost 7 bases, with 15 bases spanning the gap. The CDR3 region has the DNA TGTGCCTGGCCTCTGGGGTGGGGGAATGAGCAGTTCTTC. Encoded protein: CAWPLGWGNEQFF.

The rearrangement links TRBV7-2 to TRBJ1-2; TRBD1 matches 8 bases. The CDR3 is made up of 15 amino acids. Germline V gene sequence: CDR1 SGHTA, CDR2 FQGNSA. The junction had 9 bases not matched to a gene; V was cut back by 1 base and J by 8 bases. This CDR3 reads CASSLGQGYGYGYTF. As DNA, the CDR3 is TGTGCCAGCAGCTTAGGACAGGGGTACGGCTACGGCTACACCTTC.

V and J are TRBV6-1 and TRBJ2-2, with TRBD2 matching 8 bases. V trimming: 4 bases; J trimming: 0 bases; junction bases outside the gene matches: 1. The CDR3 spans 15 residues. Germline V CDR1 and CDR2: MNHNS, SASEGT. The CDR3 sequence: CASSVSGANTGELFF. The CDR3 coding sequence is TGTGCCAGCAGTGTTAGCGGGGCGAACACCGGGGAGCTGTTTTTT.

The chain recombines TRBV18 with TRBJ2-3; 9 bases agree with TRBD2. This CDR3 region has 16 residues. Germline assignment: CDR1 KGHSH and CDR2 LQKENI. V lost 0 bases to trimming and J lost 0 bases; unmatched junction nucleotides: 1. The CDR3 is CASSPPLAGSTDTQYF. CDR3 coding DNA: TGTGCCAGCTCACCACCGCTAGCGGGGAGCACAGATACGCAGTATTTT.

The gene calls are TRBV5-8 and TRBJ1-5; maybe TRBD1 (5 bases). Germline-derived CDR1 and CDR2 are SGHTS and YDEGEE. V was clipped by 4 bases and J by 0 bases, with 11 bases between them. The CDR3 length is 15 residues. CDR3 nucleotides: TGTGCCAGCAGCGGGCGGGGGTATAGCAATCAGCCCCAGCATTTT. Encoded protein: CASSGRGYSNQPQHF.

CDR3 loop: CSVLLARETQYF. The CDR3 DNA reads TGCAGCGTACTACTAGCTAGAGAGACCCAGTACTTC. The chain has TRBV29-1 and TRBJ2-5, with D possibly TRBD2 on 6 matching bases. The CDR3 covers 12 residues. Germline values: CDR1 SQVTM, CDR2 ANQGSEA. V lost 6 bases and J lost 4, with 12 bases in between.

The chain has TRBV30 and TRBJ1-4, with D possibly matching TRBD1 (5 bases). The ends were cut back, 3 bases at V and 0 bases at J, with 8 bases in the middle. The CDR3 is made up of 14 amino acids. Looked up from germline, CDR1 is GTSNPN and CDR2 is SVGIG (reference sequence). The CDR3 reads CAWRGLATNEKLFF. CDR3 nucleotide sequence: TGTGCCTGGAGGGGGCTTGCAACTAATGAAAAACTGTTTTTT.

For the CDR3, the DNA is TGTGCCAGCAGTTATGCTCCCGGGGGCAGAGAGCAGTTCTTC. This codes for CASSYAPGGREQFF. The chain carries TRBV6-5 and TRBJ2-1, with D tentatively TRBD1 or TRBD2 (6 bases each). The V and J ends lost 3 bases and 10 bases respectively, with 16 bases between them. The germline CDR1 and CDR2 sequences are MNHEY and SVGAGI. The CDR3 extends over 14 amino acids.

The chain uses TRBV10-3 and TRBJ1-5; 10 bases map to TRBD1. Germline V gives CDR1 ENHRY, CDR2 SYGVKD. V was clipped by 4 bases and J by 5 bases; unmatched bases: 5. This CDR3 contains 15 residues. The CDR3 coding sequence is TGTGCCATCAGTGGCGCCGGGACAGGGGATCAGCCCCAGCATTTT. It encodes CAISGAGTGDQPQHF.

V gene TRBV6-1 combines with J gene TRBJ1-6; D is unclear. V gave up 7 bases and J gave up 10 bases, with 11 bases separating them. The CDR3 runs 12 residues. Per germline, CDR1 MNHNS and CDR2 SASEGT. This CDR3 is CASTYPGSPLHF. In DNA form, the CDR3 reads TGTGCCAGCACCTACCCCGGGTCACCCCTCCACTTT.

The chain carries TRBV18 and TRBJ1-3, with a tentative D call TRBD1 (5 bases). Germline V gene sequence: CDR1 KGHSH, CDR2 LQKENI. This CDR3 comprises 18 residues. Trimming left V 3 bases short and J 0 bases short, with 18 bases between. The CDR3 here is CASSPTVGQGSSGNTIYF. The CDR3 region has the DNA TGTGCCAGCTCACCCACCGTGGGGCAGGGCTCCTCTGGAAACACCATATATTTT.

This clone came up a few times. The chain couples TRBV15 to TRBJ2-7; D is possibly TRBD1 (6 bases). Between the trimmed V and J ends, which lost 0 bases and 4 bases, there was a span of 13 bases. CDR3 length: 15 amino acids. Germline CDR1 reads LNHNV; CDR2 reads YYDKDF (reference sequence). CDR3 residues: CATSRDPGVLYEQYF. Here the CDR3 DNA reads TGTGCCACCAGCAGAGATCCAGGGGTACTTTACGAGCAGTACTTC.

The rearrangement joins TRBV5-8 to TRBJ2-7; D is possibly TRBD1 or TRBD2 (5 bases each). The CDR3 covers 15 residues. V was trimmed by 4 bases and J by 3 bases, leaving 17 bases between them. CDR1 and CDR2 (germline): SGHTS, YDEGEE. The chain's CDR3 is CASSPKGGQGYEQYF. The CDR3 bases are TGTGCCAGCAGCCCCAAGGGCGGGCAGGGCTACGAGCAGTACTTC.

This chain joins TRBV2 and TRBJ1-5; D not certain. This CDR3 has 16 amino acids. Germline assignment: CDR1 SNHLY and CDR2 FYNNEI. V lost 4 bases and J lost 1, with 14 bases in between. The CDR3 region is CASSGEGGGSNQPQHF. CDR3 nucleotide sequence: TGTGCCAGCAGTGGCGAGGGAGGAGGGAGCAATCAGCCCCAGCATTTT.

The chain uses TRBV6-1 and TRBJ1-2; D not certain. This CDR3 is built from 12 residues. CDR1 is MNHNS, CDR2 SASEGT, per germline. The ends were cut back, 2 bases at V and 4 bases at J, with 5 bases in the middle. The CDR3 DNA is TGTGCCAGCAGTGAATGGAGCTATGGCTACACCTTC. It is translated as CASSEWSYGYTF.